These T cell receptor beta chains were read from a single sample in a study of vaccination effects on CD4 cells after COVID-19. Their cognate antigens are unknown. Data came from immunoSEQ multiplex PCR; TCRdb stores just in-frame clones and leaves some out. Found here are about 33,000 clones, roughly 78% of them singletons; the top ten hold 1.5%. The sequencing used CD4+ T cells from PBMCs cultured with HCoV-NL63 spike peptides, collected after COVID-19 vaccination. The receptors were sampled from a human donor who received a COVID-19 vaccine. Some clones in this sample may be carry-over from other donors' samples. CDR3s include the opening cysteine and the closing phenylalanine or tryptophan. The order of the fields is clone size, D gene, J gene, V gene, CDR3 protein, CDR3 DNA. The D gene is left open where the match is weak. Not every row has a clone size; where given, it reads once, few, many or a size class.

>few|TRBD2|TRBJ2-3|TRBV7-3
CASSSERGGLGTQYF
TGTGCCAGCAGCTCTGAGCGGGGGGGCTTGGGTACGCAGTATTTT
>once|-|TRBJ1-1|TRBV14
CASSQDLGGTEAFF
TGTGCCAGCAGCCAAGATTTAGGGGGCACTGAAGCTTTCTTT
>once|-|TRBJ2-5|TRBV5-1
CASSLADPGETQYF
TGCGCCAGCAGCTTGGCTGATCCTGGGGAGACCCAGTACTTC
>-|TRBD1|TRBJ2-5|TRBV7-2
CASSLGFQGALETQYF
TGTGCCAGCAGCTTAGGGTTTCAGGGGGCTTTGGAGACCCAGTACTTC
>-|TRBD2|TRBJ2-5|TRBV7-8
CASSLTSGGAFETQYF
TGTGCCAGCAGCTTAACTAGCGGGGGGGCGTTCGAGACCCAGTACTTC
>-|-|TRBJ1-5|TRBV30
CAWSANRVAQPQHF
TGTGCCTGGAGTGCTAACAGGGTAGCTCAGCCCCAGCATTTT
>once|TRBD1|TRBJ2-5|TRBV15
CATSRDATGRETQYF
TGTGCCACCAGCAGAGATGCGACAGGGCGAGAGACCCAGTACTTC
>-|-|TRBJ1-1|TRBV20-1
CSTSQNTEAFF
TGCAGTACCAGCCAGAACACTGAAGCTTTCTTT
>-|-|TRBJ1-2|TRBV18
CASSPRTASGYTF
TGTGCCAGCTCACCTCGGACAGCTTCTGGCTACACCTTC
>-|-|TRBJ2-3|TRBV4-1
CASSQARDGGMNTQYF
TGCGCCAGCAGCCAAGCTAGGGACGGCGGTATGAATACGCAGTATTTT
>-|-|TRBJ2-5|TRBV5-1
CASSLGRQETQYF
TGCGCCAGCAGCTTGGGCAGACAAGAGACCCAGTACTTC
>-|TRBD1|TRBJ1-6|TRBV5-1
CASSLDWTGGNSPLHF
TGCGCCAGCAGCTTGGACTGGACAGGGGGTAATTCACCCCTCCACTTT
>few|-|TRBJ1-2|TRBV19
CASSISRMGGYTF
TGTGCCAGTAGTATCAGCAGGATGGGTGGCTACACCTTC
>once|-|TRBJ1-5|TRBV2
CASSEGGNQPQHF
TGTGCCAGCAGTGAAGGGGGCAATCAGCCCCAGCATTTT
>-|TRBD1|TRBJ1-1|TRBV6-5
CASGNVQGAVTEAFF
TGTGCCAGCGGGAACGTACAGGGGGCAGTCACTGAAGCTTTCTTT
>few|-|TRBJ1-3|TRBV6-6
CASSSRDSGNTIYF
TGTGCCAGCAGTTCACGGGACTCTGGAAACACCATATATTTT
>-|-|TRBJ2-2|TRBV18
CASSPTGQGTNTGELFF
TGTGCCAGCTCACCTACGGGCCAGGGGACGAACACCGGGGAGCTGTTTTTT
>-|-|TRBJ2-1|TRBV5-4
CASSVDSREQFF
TGTGCCAGCAGCGTGGACTCCCGCGAGCAGTTCTTC
>few|TRBD2|TRBJ2-3|TRBV7-2
CASVSGGAADTQYF
TGTGCCAGCGTGAGCGGGGGGGCCGCAGATACGCAGTATTTT
>-|TRBD2|TRBJ2-5|TRBV30
CAWRAGGPYETQYF
TGTGCCTGGAGAGCGGGGGGGCCTTATGAGACCCAGTACTTC
>-|-|TRBJ1-6|TRBV11-1
CASSLYRGPNSPLHF
TGTGCCAGCAGCTTATATCGGGGTCCAAATTCACCCCTCCACTTT
>once|TRBD1|TRBJ1-2|TRBV7-9
CASSLRGTGTENGYTF
TGTGCCAGCAGCTTACGCGGGACCGGGACAGAGAATGGCTACACCTTC
>-|-|TRBJ1-1|TRBV7-2
CASSTHGTVGTEAFF
TGTGCCAGCAGCACCCATGGGACCGTGGGCACTGAAGCTTTCTTT
>-|-|TRBJ2-3|TRBV19
CASSPVRRAATDTQYF
TGTGCCAGTAGCCCTGTGAGGAGGGCGGCTACAGATACGCAGTATTTT
>-|-|TRBJ1-2|TRBV6-5
CASTGGGAPYGYTF
TGTGCCAGCACCGGAGGAGGGGCCCCCTATGGCTACACCTTC
>-|-|TRBJ2-2|TRBV3-1/TRBV3-2
CASSQVYPGELFF
TGTGCCAGCAGCCAAGTCTACCCCGGGGAGCTGTTTTTT
>-|-|TRBJ1-2|TRBV28
CASSLGSRADYGYTF
TGTGCCAGCAGTTTAGGGTCCAGGGCTGACTATGGCTACACCTTC
>-|-|TRBJ1-5|TRBV27
CASSFGYLQPQHF
TGTGCCAGCAGTTTTGGGTATTTGCAGCCCCAGCATTTT
>-|-|TRBJ1-6|TRBV28
CASSSVGQGPPWTLHF
TGTGCCAGCAGTTCGGTAGGGCAGGGGCCCCCATGGACCCTCCACTTT
>-|TRBD2|TRBJ2-1|TRBV19
CASNPSGGNEQFF
TGTGCCAGTAACCCTAGCGGCGGGAATGAGCAGTTCTTC
>-|-|TRBJ1-2|TRBV19
CASRNDGTHDYGYTF
TGTGCCAGTAGAAACGACGGGACACACGACTATGGCTACACCTTC
>-|TRBD2|TRBJ2-3|TRBV28
CASRLAGVPTDTQYF
TGTGCCAGCAGGCTAGCGGGAGTTCCCACAGATACGCAGTATTTT
>few|-|TRBJ2-2|TRBV9
CASSDPKQVQQTGELFF
TGTGCCAGCAGCGATCCGAAACAGGTCCAACAGACCGGGGAGCTGTTTTTT
>-|-|TRBJ1-3|TRBV6-2/TRBV6-3
CASSPYRQALSGNTIYF
TGTGCCAGCAGCCCTTACAGACAGGCGCTCTCTGGAAACACCATATATTTT
>-|TRBD1|TRBJ1-3|TRBV5-6
CASSLRPRGGWGGNTIYF
TGTGCCAGCAGCTTGCGACCCAGGGGGGGTTGGGGTGGAAACACCATATATTTT
>-|-|TRBJ2-4|TRBV5-6
CASSYKTRGLRDIQYF
TGTGCCAGCAGCTACAAAACGAGGGGTTTGAGAGACATTCAGTACTTC
>once|TRBD2|TRBJ2-2|TRBV9
CASRRGVTGELFF
TGTGCCAGCAGGCGGGGGGTGACCGGGGAGCTGTTTTTT
>-|-|TRBJ1-2|TRBV11-2
CASSPIQGHRQNYGYTF
TGTGCCAGCAGCCCGATCCAGGGACACCGTCAAAACTATGGCTACACCTTC
>once|TRBD1|TRBJ2-2|TRBV18
CASSEQGASNTGELFF
TGTGCCAGCTCAGAACAGGGGGCTTCAAACACCGGGGAGCTGTTTTTT
>-|-|TRBJ1-1|TRBV6-5
CASTGSPNTEAFF
TGTGCCAGTACCGGGTCACCGAACACTGAAGCTTTCTTT
>once|-|TRBJ2-2|TRBV7-2
CASSRSERVWPGELFF
TGTGCCAGCAGCCGCAGTGAGCGGGTGTGGCCCGGGGAGCTGTTTTTT
>-|-|TRBJ1-2|TRBV30
CAWSEQNYGYTF
TGTGCCTGGAGTGAACAGAACTATGGCTACACCTTC
>-|-|TRBJ1-4|TRBV4-1
CASSQGRFEKLFF
TGCGCCAGCAGCCAAGGGAGGTTTGAAAAACTGTTTTTT
>-|-|TRBJ2-2|TRBV7-2
CASSFLAGWGTGELFF
TGTGCCAGCAGCTTTCTTGCAGGGTGGGGCACCGGGGAGCTGTTTTTT
>-|-|TRBJ1-1|TRBV19
CASSPGVGTEAFF
TGTGCCAGTAGCCCAGGGGTGGGCACTGAAGCTTTCTTT
>-|-|TRBJ2-4|TRBV4-1
CASSQDLLRGGPAKNIQYF
TGCGCCAGCAGCCAAGATCTTCTGAGGGGGGGCCCTGCCAAAAACATTCAGTACTTC
>-|-|TRBJ1-5|TRBV9
CASSVSPGNQPQHF
TGTGCCAGCAGCGTAAGCCCAGGGAATCAGCCCCAGCATTTT
>-|-|TRBJ1-4|TRBV19
CASSIGLREKLFF
TGTGCCAGTAGTATAGGGTTGCGAGAAAAACTGTTTTTT
>-|-|TRBJ2-2|TRBV7-3
CASSLSGFTGELFF
TGTGCCAGCAGCTTATCGGGTTTCACCGGGGAGCTGTTTTTT
>few|-|TRBJ1-3|TRBV18
CASSPSAGPSGNTIYF
TGTGCCAGCTCACCGAGCGCGGGCCCCTCTGGAAACACCATATATTTT
>-|-|TRBJ1-5|TRBV30
CAWSPGTNQPQHF
TGTGCCTGGAGTCCAGGGACCAATCAGCCCCAGCATTTT
>-|-|TRBJ1-5|TRBV19
CASSISPGRVSQPQHF
TGTGCCAGTAGTATCTCCCCAGGGAGGGTTTCCCAGCCCCAGCATTTT
>-|TRBD1|TRBJ1-4|TRBV28
CASSFLDRGNNEKLFF
TGTGCCAGCAGTTTTCTGGACAGGGGTAATAATGAAAAACTGTTTTTT
>-|-|TRBJ2-2|TRBV19
CASSMGGHTGELFF
TGTGCCAGTAGTATGGGGGGGCACACCGGGGAGCTGTTTTTT
>-|-|TRBJ1-2|TRBV5-1
CASSPLGRGSSNSGSSYTF
TGCGCCAGCAGCCCCTTAGGCCGTGGTTCCTCGAACAGCGGTAGTAGCTACACCTTC
>once|TRBD1|TRBJ2-2|TRBV19
CAGTYRGSGELFF
TGTGCCGGGACGTACAGGGGATCCGGGGAGCTGTTTTTT
>-|-|TRBJ2-3|TRBV27
CASTPRPHTDTQYF
TGTGCCAGCACCCCGCGCCCGCACACAGATACGCAGTATTTT
>-|-|TRBJ1-1|TRBV4-1
CASRGATVNTEAFF
TGCGCCAGCAGGGGGGCAACGGTAAACACTGAAGCTTTCTTT
>-|TRBD1|TRBJ2-3|TRBV19
CASSIVWGQQTTDTQYF
TGTGCCAGTAGTATAGTGTGGGGACAGCAAACCACAGATACGCAGTATTTT
>once|-|TRBJ2-3|TRBV28
CASSSLPGATSTDTQYF
TGTGCCAGCAGTTCCCTCCCGGGGGCTACCAGCACAGATACGCAGTATTTT